This T cell receptor (beta chain) emerged from a study of shared clonotypes between healthy human individuals. The length of the CDR3 is 12 residues. Trimming took off 1 base at V and 5 bases at J, with 2 bases between the two ends. Germline-derived CDR1 and CDR2 are SGHVS and FQNEAQ. This clone showed up just once. A much larger clone differs by one base, so this may be a read error. The same CDR3 can be traced to other DNA sequences in this sample. Method: immunoSEQ multiplex PCR; TCRdb's copy keeps in-frame clones and lacks some. Among over 950,000 clones listed, 60% to 80% were seen once. V gene TRBV7-8 combines with J gene TRBJ2-2; D is undetermined. Sequences were obtained from memory CD4+ T cells from PBMCs. Subset of the sample: CD45RA-negative fraction. The receptor's source is a man younger than 30 in good health. Some clones in this sample may be carry-over from other donors' samples. CDR3: CASSLETGELFF. CDR3 nucleotides: TGTGCCAGCAGCTTAGAAACCGGGGAGCTGTTTTTT.